This record covers a single T cell receptor beta chain. The data stem from a study of shared clonotypes between healthy human individuals. Naive CD8 cells, CD45RO-negative and positively selected for CCR7, excluded terminally differentiated effector memory CD45RA+ cells. Trimming cost V 5 bases and J 7 bases; bases outside gene matches: 4. The length of the CDR3 is 14 residues. From germline, CDR1 is ENHRY and CDR2 SYGVKD. Using immunoSEQ multiplex PCR, the repertoire was profiled, and TCRdb retains in-frame clones only, with some absent. The table includes 1.5 million to 2.5 million clones, about 95% detected once.

Source material: naive CD8+ T cells sorted from blood. This clonotype was obtained from a young man in good health. The rearrangement links TRBV10-3 to TRBJ2-2; 10 bases agree with TRBD1. The CDR3 DNA reads as TGTGCCATCAGTCGGGACAGGGGTGACGGGGAGCTGTTTTTT. It translates to CAISRDRGDGELFF.